Below, 9 T cell receptor beta chains from the same sample are listed, as sequenced in a study of shared clonotypes between healthy human individuals (dated by TCRdb to the early 2020s). The library was prepared using the immunoSEQ multiplex PCR assay. This immuneACCESS table, as held by TCRdb, lists in-frame sequences with V and J called but not all clones. Of the missing ones, under half trace to an unresolved V gene in checked studies; the others have no known cause. Present in this sample are more than 2,000,000 clones, 90% to 95% of which were seen just once. Under 0.45% of the sample goes to the ten largest clones. The source material was naive CD4+ T cells from PBMCs. Read against the paper, the sample's cell subset or site label means: CD45RA+ positively selected. These receptors all come from a man aged 18 to 29 in good health. Some clones in this sample may be carry-over from other donors' samples.

The chain has TRBV29-1 and TRBJ2-1; possibly TRBD1 for D (5 bases). Trimming pared 2 bases from V and 4 bases from J, leaving 18 bases between. CDR1 and CDR2 (germline): SQVTM, ANQGSEA. CDR3 length equals 16 residues. CDR3 amino acids: CSVELSDSAKYNEQFF. In nucleotides, the CDR3 is TGCAGCGTTGAATTGTCTGACAGTGCCAAATACAATGAGCAGTTCTTC.

The CDR3 nucleotides read TGTGCCAGCAGTTACTCGATCCTAAGCGATGAGCAGTTCTTC. Translating gives CASSYSILSDEQFF. The chain is built from TRBV6-5 and TRBJ2-1; D is undetermined. Trimming removed 0 bases at V and 8 bases at J, with 11 bases between. CDR1 is MNHEY, CDR2 SVGAGI, per germline. The CDR3 runs to 14 residues.

The CDR3 nucleotides are TGTGCCAGCAGTTTTTCCTTGGGGGCACCCCTCCACTCCTACGAGCAGTACTTC. Protein: CASSFSLGAPLHSYEQYF. V and J are TRBV28 and TRBJ2-7, with a possible D match to TRBD1 (6 bases). This CDR3 spans 18 amino acids. Germline values: CDR1 MDHEN, CDR2 SYDVKM. V was trimmed by 3 bases and J by 0 bases, leaving 21 bases between them.

V gene TRBV7-2 combines with J gene TRBJ1-2; no clear D. V was cut by 1 base and J by 0 bases, with 6 bases left in between. Looked up from germline, CDR1 is SGHTA and CDR2 is FQGNSA. CDR3 length: 14 amino acids. The CDR3 DNA sequence: TGTGCCAGCAGCTTAGTGGCAGCTAACTATGGCTACACCTTC. Translated: CASSLVAANYGYTF.

The rearrangement joins TRBV11-2 to TRBJ1-2; D is undetermined. V was pared by 5 bases and J by 7 bases, with 11 bases between. The length of the CDR3 is 12 residues. Germline-derived CDR1 and CDR2 are SGHAT and FQNNGV. As DNA, the CDR3 is TGTGCCAGCAGCCAAGGAGTGTTTGGCTACACCTTC. This codes for CASSQGVFGYTF.

The chain has TRBV5-8 and TRBJ2-6; D gene uncertain. The CDR3 is 11 amino acids. Germline CDR1 and CDR2: SGHTS and YDEGEE. Trimming stripped 5 bases from V and 10 bases from J, with 7 bases between. CDR3 region: CASSFGNVLTF. Here the CDR3 DNA reads TGTGCCAGCAGTTTCGGAAACGTCCTGACTTTC.

The V call is TRBV4-2, the J call TRBJ2-1; 7 bases agree with TRBD1. There are 14 residues in the CDR3. V shed 4 bases, J shed 7 bases, and the junction held 7 bases outside the gene matches. The germline V gene has CDR1 LGHNA and CDR2 YNFKEQ. The CDR3 here is CASSLMGQSNEQFF. The CDR3 DNA is TGTGCCAGCAGCCTTATGGGACAGTCGAATGAGCAGTTCTTC.

The chain employs TRBV7-2 and TRBJ1-2, with D unresolved. There are 14 residues in the CDR3. V lost 1 base and J 9 bases, leaving 15 bases between the germline ends. The germline gives CDR1 SGHTA, CDR2 FQGNSA. The CDR3 bases are TGTGCCAGCAGCTTAGTTTTTCGAGCAGAGAGCTACACCTTC. The encoded protein is CASSLVFRAESYTF. Looking up the rest from reference TRBV7-2 and TRBJ1-2 gives the full variable domain: GAGVSQSPSNKVTEKGKDVELRCDPISGHTALYWYRQSLGQGLEFLIYFQGNSAPDKSGLPSDRFSAERTGGSVSTLTIQRTQQEDSAVYLCASSLVFRAESYTFGSGTRLTVV.

The chain employs TRBV5-1 and TRBJ2-3, with TRBD1 as a possible D gene (5 bases). This CDR3 has 16 residues. V lost 4 bases, J lost 1 base, and 16 bases lay in between. Germline CDR1 reads SGHRS; CDR2 reads YFSETQ. CDR3 in amino acids: CASSRNQGPRTDTQYF. The CDR3 region has the DNA TGCGCCAGCAGCCGGAATCAGGGCCCCCGCACAGATACGCAGTATTTT.